A selection of T cell receptor beta chains follows, all from one sample in a study of tumor-infiltrating lymphocytes in primary liver carcinoma. TCRdb reprocessed the multiplex PCR reads with MiXCR, giving one entry per CDR3 protein. Among about 320,000 distinct CDR3 sequences listed, 50% to 60% were seen once. The sequencing input was peripheral blood. Receptors originate from a woman aged 25 to 39 with primary liver carcinoma and hepatitis B virus infection. CDR3s include the opening cysteine and the closing phenylalanine or tryptophan. D genes are given only for firm matches. Not every row has a clone size; where given, it reads once, few, many or a size class.

NA	TRBV29-1	NA	TRBJ1-1	CSGFRDGEAFF	TGCAGCGGATTCCGGGACGGTGAAGCTTTCTTT
NA	TRBV21-1	NA	TRBJ2-5	CASSKHGSLIGTQYF	TGTGCCAGCAGCAAACACGGATCCCTTATCGGGACCCAGTACTTC
NA	TRBV12-3/TRBV12-4	NA	TRBJ2-5	CGSGTYPWSEEAQYF	TGTGGCAGCGGCACCTACCCCTGGAGTGAAGAGGCCCAGTACTTC
NA	TRBV28	NA	TRBJ1-1	CASSLLISEAFF	TGTGCCAGCAGTCTCTTAATTTCTGAAGCTTTCTTT
TRBD1	TRBV12-3/TRBV12-4	NA	TRBJ1-1	CASTADRGTTEAFF	TGTGCCAGCACCGCGGACAGGGGGACCACTGAAGCTTTCTTT
NA	TRBV11-1	many	TRBJ2-7	CASSLIGPREQYF	TGTGCCAGCAGCTTAATTGGCCCTAGGGAGCAGTACTTC
NA	TRBV13	NA	TRBJ2-1	CASSLADGYNEQFF	TGTGCCAGCAGCTTAGCGGATGGCTACAATGAGCAGTTCTTC
NA	TRBV28	NA	TRBJ2-7	CASSWSSGYYEQYF	TGTGCCAGCAGTTGGTCGTCAGGTTACTACGAGCAGTACTTC
TRBD2	TRBV6-5	many	TRBJ2-1	CARGGSYNEQFF	TGTGCACGCGGGGGGTCCTACAATGAGCAGTTCTTC
TRBD2	TRBV29-1	NA	TRBJ2-5	CSVEDKASGETQYF	TGCAGCGTTGAAGATAAGGCTAGCGGGGAGACCCAGTACTTC
NA	TRBV29-1	few	TRBJ2-1	CIPNLLHNEQFF	TGTATCCCCAACCTCCTCCACAATGAGCAGTTTTTC
TRBD1	TRBV7-9	few	TRBJ1-2	CASSRSRDRGNYGYTF	TGTGCCAGCAGCCGATCACGGGACAGGGGGAACTATGGCTACACCTTC
NA	TRBV29-1	NA	TRBJ1-2	CSVEGVYSYTF	TGCAGCGTTGAAGGGGTGTATAGCTACACCTTC
NA	TRBV7-9	NA	TRBJ1-6	CASSAQGFGSPLHF	TGTGCCAGCAGCGCACAGGGTTTTGGTTCACCCCTCCACTTT
TRBD2	TRBV19	NA	TRBJ2-1	CASSSFREALANEQFF	TGTGCCAGTAGTAGCTTTCGGGAGGCCCTTGCCAATGAGCAGTTCTTC
NA	TRBV2	NA	TRBJ2-3	CANSGGTSSTDTQYF	TGTGCCAACAGTGGTGGTACATCTAGCACAGATACGCAGTATTTT
TRBD2	TRBV11-2	NA	TRBJ2-1	CASGYPLGLAGGNEQSF	TGTGCCAGCGGGTACCCCCTCGGACTAGCGGGAGGTAATGAGCAGTCCTTC
NA	TRBV4-1	NA	TRBJ2-7	CASSLNQGLEQCF	TGCGCCAGCAGCCTCAACCAGGGCCTGGAGCAGTGCTTC
TRBD1	TRBV13	few	TRBJ1-5	CASSLSGGLNQPQHF	TGTGCCAGCAGCCTGTCAGGGGGCCTCAATCAGCCCCAGCATTTT
TRBD2	TRBV14	NA	TRBJ2-2	CASSPGTSGSRYTGELFF	TGTGCCAGCAGCCCCGGGACTAGCGGGAGTCGGTACACCGGGGAGCTGTTTTTT
NA	TRBV6-6	few	TRBJ2-7	CASSHLSYEQYF	TGTGCCAGCAGCCACCTCTCCTACGAGCAGTACTTC
NA	TRBV29-1	NA	TRBJ2-2	CSVGGGTGELSF	NA
TRBD2	TRBV6-5	many	TRBJ2-7	CASSPTGTSGKFIYEQYF	TGTGCCAGCAGTCCTACCGGGACTAGCGGGAAATTTATTTACGAGCAGTACTTC
NA	TRBV29-1	NA	TRBJ2-7	CSVVRPGRLMGYEQYF	TGCAGCGTTGTGAGACCAGGCCGGTTGATGGGCTACGAGCAGTACTTC
NA	TRBV7-8	few	TRBJ1-4	CASTGARGRNEKLFF	TGTGCCAGCACCGGAGCGAGGGGGAGAAATGAAAAACTGTTTTTT
NA	TRBV4-3	NA	TRBJ2-5	CASSQDLLRKETQYF	TGCGCCAGCAGCCAAGATTTGCTGCGGAAAGAGACCCAGTACTTC
NA	TRBV6-5	NA	TRBJ2-1	CASNAGASYNEQFF	TGTGCCAGCAACGCGGGGGCATCCTACAATGAGCAGTTCTTC
TRBD1	TRBV19	few	TRBJ2-2	CATADREELFF	TGTGCCACCGCGGACAGGGAGGAGCTGTTTTTT
NA	TRBV12-3/TRBV12-4	many	TRBJ2-7	CASSSGSYEQYF	TGTGCCAGCAGTTCGGGGAGCTACGAGCAGTACTTC